This T cell receptor beta chain was identified during a study of T cells in Graves' hyperthyroidism and ophthalmopathy. This clonotype was recorded many times. Its target is unknown. Lactation, pregnancy, other autoimmune disease or uncontrolled infection excluded patients. Diagnostic assessment was based on clinical symptoms, serum thyroxine and TRAb, thyroid ultrasound and orbital computed tomography. Findings of the study overall: Ophthalmopathy was distinguished from stable hyperthyroidism by 13 V-J signatures. In the blood, most expanded thyroid clonotypes above 0.001 appeared as well.

This CDR3 is 15 amino acids long. V dropped 8 bases and J dropped 4 bases, with 19 bases sitting between them. Germline-derived CDR1 and CDR2 are SNHLY and FYNNEI. TCR beta CDR3 region amplification was performed from RNA transcripts. The HTBI set primed first-round TCR CDR3 RT-PCR. TCRdb recomputed calls from the multiplex PCR reads with MiXCR, one row per CDR3 protein. Among some 490,000 distinct CDR3 sequences, roughly 16% were seen once, and the ten largest hold approximately 32%. The V gene is TRBV2, the J gene TRBJ2-3, with D possibly being TRBD1 or TRBD2 (7 bases each). The material sequenced was blood. This clonotype was obtained from a woman aged 25-40 years with Graves' ophthalmopathy. The CDR3, as DNA: TGTGCCAGCGGGAGGGGGTCAGACAGGGCAGATACGCAGTATTTT. This translates into CASGRGSDRADTQYF.